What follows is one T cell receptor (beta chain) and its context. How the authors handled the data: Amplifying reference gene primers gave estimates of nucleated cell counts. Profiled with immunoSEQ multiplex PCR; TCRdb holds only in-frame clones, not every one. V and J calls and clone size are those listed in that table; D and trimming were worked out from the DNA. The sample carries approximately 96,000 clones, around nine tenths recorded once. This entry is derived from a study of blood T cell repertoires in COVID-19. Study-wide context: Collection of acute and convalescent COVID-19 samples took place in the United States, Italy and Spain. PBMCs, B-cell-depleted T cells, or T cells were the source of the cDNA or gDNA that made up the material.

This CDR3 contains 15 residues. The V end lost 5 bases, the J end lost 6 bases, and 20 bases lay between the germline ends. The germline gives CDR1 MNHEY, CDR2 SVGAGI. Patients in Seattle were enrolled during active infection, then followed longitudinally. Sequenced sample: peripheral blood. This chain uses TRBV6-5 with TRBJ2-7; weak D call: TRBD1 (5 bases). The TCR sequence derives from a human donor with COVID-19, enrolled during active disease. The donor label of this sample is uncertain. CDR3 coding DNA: TGTGCCAGCAGTCCACGGACAAGGGAAACAGGCGAGCAGTACTTC. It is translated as CASSPRTRETGEQYF.